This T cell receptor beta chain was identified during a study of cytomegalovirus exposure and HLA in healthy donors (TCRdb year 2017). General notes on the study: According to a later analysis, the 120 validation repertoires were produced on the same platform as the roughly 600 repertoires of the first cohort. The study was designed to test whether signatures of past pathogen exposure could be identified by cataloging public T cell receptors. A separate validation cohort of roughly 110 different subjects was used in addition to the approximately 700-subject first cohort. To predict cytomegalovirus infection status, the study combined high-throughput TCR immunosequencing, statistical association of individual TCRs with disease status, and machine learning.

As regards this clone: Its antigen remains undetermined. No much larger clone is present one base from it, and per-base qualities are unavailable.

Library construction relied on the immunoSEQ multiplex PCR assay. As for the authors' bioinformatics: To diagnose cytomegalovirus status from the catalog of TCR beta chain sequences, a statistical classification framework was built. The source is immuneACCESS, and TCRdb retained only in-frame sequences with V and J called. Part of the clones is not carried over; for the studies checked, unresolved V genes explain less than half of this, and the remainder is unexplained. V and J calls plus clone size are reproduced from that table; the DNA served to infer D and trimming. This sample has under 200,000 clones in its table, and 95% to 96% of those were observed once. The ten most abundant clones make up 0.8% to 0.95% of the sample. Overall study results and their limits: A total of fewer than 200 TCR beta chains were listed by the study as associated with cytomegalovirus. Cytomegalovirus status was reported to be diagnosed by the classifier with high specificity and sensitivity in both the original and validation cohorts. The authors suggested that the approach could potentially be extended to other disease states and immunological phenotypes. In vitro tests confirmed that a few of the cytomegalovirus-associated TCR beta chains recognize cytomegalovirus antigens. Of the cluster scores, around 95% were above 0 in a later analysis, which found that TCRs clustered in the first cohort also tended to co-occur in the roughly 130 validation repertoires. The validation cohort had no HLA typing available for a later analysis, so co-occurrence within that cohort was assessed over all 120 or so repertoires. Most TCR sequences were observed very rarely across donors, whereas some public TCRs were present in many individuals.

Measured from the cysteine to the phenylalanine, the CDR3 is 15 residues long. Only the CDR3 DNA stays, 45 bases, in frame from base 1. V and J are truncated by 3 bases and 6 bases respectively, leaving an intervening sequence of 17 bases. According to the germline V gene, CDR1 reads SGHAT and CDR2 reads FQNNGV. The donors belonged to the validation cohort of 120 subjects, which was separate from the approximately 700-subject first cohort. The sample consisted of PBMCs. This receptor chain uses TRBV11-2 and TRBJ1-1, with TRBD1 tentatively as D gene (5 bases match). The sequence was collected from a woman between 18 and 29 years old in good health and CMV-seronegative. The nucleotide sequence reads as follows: TGTGCCAGCAGCTTCACGACAGAGGAGGGCTCTGAAGCTTTCTTT. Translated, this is CASSFTTEEGSEAFF.